This paragraph covers one T cell receptor beta chain sequence. Its specificity is unknown. CDR3 length: 15 residues. Trimming removed 6 bases at V and 4 bases at J, with 18 bases between. Germline CDR1 MNHEY, CDR2 SVGAGI. These data come from a study of beta chain features in type 1 diabetes. Study-wide findings and caveats: TCRB CDR3 length was moderately but significantly reduced in all four CD4+ subsets of Type 1 diabetes patients.

Per donor, one heparinised blood draw averaged roughly 110 mL. Every isolated RNA sample was fully reverse transcribed, so sequencing captured expressed TCRB transcripts. Here immunoSEQ multiplex PCR was the method, and the copy in TCRdb shows in-frame clones only, minus some. The table includes about 640,000 clones, around 12% detected once. The chain uses TRBV6-5 and TRBJ1-1; D remains unclear. The clonotype originates from a man aged 25 to 40 with type 1 diabetes. The sequenced material came from naive CD4+ T cells from blood. The CDR3 reads CASSPTPTGGTEAFF. In DNA form, the CDR3 reads TGTGCCAGCAGCCCCACCCCAACCGGAGGCACTGAAGCTTTCTTT.